This T cell receptor beta chain was found in a study of blood T cells in healthy people across ages. Sample-barcoded 5' priming and a J-beta primer mix drove a second PCR of about 6 to 11 cycles. With 12 random nucleotides, a template-switch adaptor tagged each individual cDNA molecule. Using its own MiXCR run on the 5' RACE reads, TCRdb lists one record per CDR3 protein. The sample records roughly 1.5 million distinct CDR3 sequences, approximately 39% being singletons. This clonotype was seen a handful of times. CDR1 and CDR2 (germline): SGHRS, YFSETQ. This CDR3 comprises 16 residues. Trimming removed 2 bases at V and 0 bases at J, with 13 bases between.

The chain employs TRBV5-1 and TRBJ2-3; D is perhaps TRBD1 (6 bases). What was sequenced was blood. This receptor was taken from a woman younger than 30 in good health. The CDR3: CASSLRQDSSTDTQYF. The CDR3 bases are TGCGCCAGCAGCTTACGACAGGATTCTAGCACAGATACGCAGTATTTT.